The present TCR beta chain was sequenced within a study of blood T cell repertoires in COVID-19 (dated by TCRdb to the early 2020s). General notes on the study: Collaborator samples came from the United States, Italy and Spain and covered acute and convalescent phases of COVID-19. The material from the prospective study consisted of cDNA or gDNA derived from T cells, B-cell-depleted T cells, or PBMCs. Subjects who had been exposed to COVID-19, were actively infected with it, or had recovered from it provided the deeply sampled blood TCRbeta repertoires that made up the dataset. The repertoires were made available in a free public database intended to serve as a resource for research on the immune response to SARS-CoV-2. The samples were drawn from two sources: the first 160 participants of the ongoing ImmuneRACE study, and 950 to 1,500 subjects contributed by 6 global collaborators. Nearly every sample came with metadata listing a de-identified subject ID, COVID-19 status, age in years and sex. Where HLA class I and class II types were available, the types were taken from metadata supplied by the sample provider, not from assay-based typing.

The collaborating institutions used their own protocols to collect whole blood in K2EDTA tubes. For TCRbeta analysis, collaborator samples were shipped as frozen whole blood, as isolated PBMCs, or as DNA extracted from either sample type. For this clone: No antigen is known for it. The sample holds no much larger clone one base away, and base qualities are not on file.

Overall results and qualifications from the work: Clinical and demographic metadata were provided uncurated, with the amount varying by source and participant.

Counted from cysteine to phenylalanine, this CDR3 has 15 amino acids. The only DNA kept is the CDR3, 45 bases in frame from the first base. The germline V gene yields SGHAT for CDR1 and FQNNGV for CDR2. V is cut back by 4 bases and J by 5 bases, with 9 bases in the junction unmatched. TCRbeta CDR3 regions were amplified from genomic DNA using the immunoSEQ Assay, a bias-controlled multiplex PCR. Processing in the source paper ran as follows. Nucleated cell counts per sample were estimated from amplification of reference gene primers within the assay. To quantify the absolute abundance of each unique TCRbeta CDR3 rearrangement, sequence reads were collapsed and filtered. Productive Simpson clonality was computed per sample as the square root of Simpson's diversity index over productive rearrangements. Here the immuneACCESS table is served through TCRdb, limited to in-frame sequences with V and J called. Missing clones are a known gap in these copies; in checked studies unresolved V genes cover under half, and the rest lacks a known reason. The V and J calls and the clone size are those of that table, but D and trimming were determined from the DNA. The sample includes some 250,000 clones, with 65% to 90% observed a single time. The top ten clonotypes cover roughly 1.8% of the sample.

This chain joins TRBV11-2 to TRBJ2-7, with 9 middle bases fitting TRBD1. The TCR originated in a man aged 25-40 years with active or convalescent COVID-19. Sequencing was done on a sample of peripheral blood. The CDR3 reads as follows: CASSYNRGRLDEQYF. The DNA sequence is given as TGTGCCAGCAGCTACAACAGGGGGCGCTTGGACGAGCAGTACTTC. The reference TRBV11-2 and TRBJ2-7 proteins fill in what lies around the CDR3, so the full variable domain reads EAGVAQSPRYKIIEKRQSVAFWCNPISGHATLYWYQQILGQGPKLLIQFQNNGVVDDSQLPKDRFSAERLKGVDSTLKIQPAKLEDSAVYLCASSYNRGRLDEQYFGPGTRLTVT.